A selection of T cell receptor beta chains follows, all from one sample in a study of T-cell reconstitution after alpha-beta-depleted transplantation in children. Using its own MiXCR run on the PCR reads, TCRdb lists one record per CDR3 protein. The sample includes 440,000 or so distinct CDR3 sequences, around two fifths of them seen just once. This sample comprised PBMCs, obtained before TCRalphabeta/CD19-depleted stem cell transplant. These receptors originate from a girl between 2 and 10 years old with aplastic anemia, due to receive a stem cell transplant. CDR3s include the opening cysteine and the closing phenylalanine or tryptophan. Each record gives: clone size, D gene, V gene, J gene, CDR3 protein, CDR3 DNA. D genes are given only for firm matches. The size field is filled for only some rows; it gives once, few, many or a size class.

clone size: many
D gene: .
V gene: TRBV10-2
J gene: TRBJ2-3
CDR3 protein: CASSDLDTQYF
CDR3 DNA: TGCGCCAGCAGTGATCTAGATACGCAGTATTTT

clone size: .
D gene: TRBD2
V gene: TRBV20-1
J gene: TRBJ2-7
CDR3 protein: CSARAGLAGGVGEQYF
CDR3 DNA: TGCAGTGCTAGAGCCGGACTAGCGGGGGGAGTGGGGGAGCAGTACTTC

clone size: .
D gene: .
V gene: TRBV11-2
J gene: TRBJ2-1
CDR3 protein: CANSQLKGSYNEQFF
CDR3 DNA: TGTGCCAACAGCCAGCTCAAGGGTTCCTACAATGAGCAGTTCTTC

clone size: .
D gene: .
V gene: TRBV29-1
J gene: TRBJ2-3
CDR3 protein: CSVGSGPLGTDTQYF
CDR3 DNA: TGCAGCGTCGGAAGCGGGCCCCTGGGCACAGATACGCAGTATTTT

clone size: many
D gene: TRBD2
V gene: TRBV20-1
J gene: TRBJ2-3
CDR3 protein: CSASRGPLAGAADTQYF
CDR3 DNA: TGCAGTGCTAGCAGGGGGCCCCTAGCGGGAGCGGCAGATACGCAGTATTTT

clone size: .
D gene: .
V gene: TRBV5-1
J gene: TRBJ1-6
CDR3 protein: CASRPPGAPPNSPLHF
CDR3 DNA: TGCGCCAGCAGGCCGCCGGGAGCCCCCCCGAATTCACCCCTCCACTTT

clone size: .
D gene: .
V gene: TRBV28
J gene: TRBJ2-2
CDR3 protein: CAAREENTGELFF
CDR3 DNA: TGTGCCGCAAGGGAGGAGAACACCGGGGAGCTGTTTTTT

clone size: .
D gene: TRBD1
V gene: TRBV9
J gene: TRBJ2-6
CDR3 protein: CASSVWAGGTGANVLTF
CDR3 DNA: TGTGCCAGCAGCGTGTGGGCAGGGGGTACTGGGGCCAACGTCCTGACTTTC

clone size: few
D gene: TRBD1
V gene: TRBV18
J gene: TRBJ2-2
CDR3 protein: CASSPQNDRGRTGELFF
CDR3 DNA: TGTGCCAGCTCACCCCAAAACGACAGGGGCCGAACCGGGGAGCTGTTTTTT

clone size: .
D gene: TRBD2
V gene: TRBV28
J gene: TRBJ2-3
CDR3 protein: CASSFIAGGTTDTQYF
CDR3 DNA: TGTGCCAGCAGTTTTATAGCGGGAGGCACCACAGATACGCAGTATTTT

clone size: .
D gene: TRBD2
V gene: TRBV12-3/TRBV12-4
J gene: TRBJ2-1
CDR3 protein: CASSSRTSGLNEQFF
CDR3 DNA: TGTGCCAGCAGTTCCCGGACTAGCGGGTTAAATGAGCAGTTCTTC

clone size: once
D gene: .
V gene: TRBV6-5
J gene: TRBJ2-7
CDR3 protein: CASSYKGGYEQYF
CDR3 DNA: TGTGCCAGCAGTTACAAGGGGGGTTACGAGCAGTACTTC

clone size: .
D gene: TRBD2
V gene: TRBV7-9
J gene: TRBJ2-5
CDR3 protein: CASSLTSGSQETQYF
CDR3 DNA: TGTGCCAGCAGCCTGACTAGCGGGAGTCAAGAGACCCAGTACTTC

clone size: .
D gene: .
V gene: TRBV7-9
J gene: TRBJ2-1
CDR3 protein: CASSLVGGGNEQFF
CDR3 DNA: TGTGCCAGCAGCTTAGTAGGAGGAGGCAATGAGCAGTTCTTC

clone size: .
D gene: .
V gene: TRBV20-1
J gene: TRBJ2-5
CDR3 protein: CSAREGSETQYF
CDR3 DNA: TGCAGTGCTAGAGAGGGGTCGGAGACCCAGTACTTC

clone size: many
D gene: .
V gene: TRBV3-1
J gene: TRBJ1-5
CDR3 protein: CASSLTQGNQPQHF
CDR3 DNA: TGTGCCAGCAGCCTTACCCAGGGTAATCAGCCCCAGCATTTT

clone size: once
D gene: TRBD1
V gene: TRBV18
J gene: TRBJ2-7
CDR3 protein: CASSLGTVVLEQYF
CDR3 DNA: TGTGCCAGCTCACTCGGGACAGTGGTCCTTGAGCAGTACTTC

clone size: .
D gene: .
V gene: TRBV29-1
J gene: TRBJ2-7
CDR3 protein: CSVGAVGVRPYEQYF
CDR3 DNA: TGCAGCGTTGGGGCGGTGGGGGTTAGGCCCTACGAGCAGTACTTC

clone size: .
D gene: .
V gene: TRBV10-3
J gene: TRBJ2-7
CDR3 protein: CAISTGMSGQYF
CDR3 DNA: TGTGCCATCTCGACGGGGATGAGCGGGCAGTACTTC

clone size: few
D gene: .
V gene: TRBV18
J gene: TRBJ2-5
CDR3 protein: CASSRGVEETQYF
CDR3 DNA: TGTGCCAGCTCACGAGGGGTGGAAGAGACCCAGTACTTC

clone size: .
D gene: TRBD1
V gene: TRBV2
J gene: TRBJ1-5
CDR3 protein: CASSLGQGENQPQHF
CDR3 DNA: TGTGCCAGCAGTCTGGGACAGGGCGAAAATCAGCCCCAGCATTTT

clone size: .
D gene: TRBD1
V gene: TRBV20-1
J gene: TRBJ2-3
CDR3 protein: CSARVGTGSLDTQYF
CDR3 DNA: TGCAGTGCTAGAGTGGGGACAGGTTCATTGGATACGCAGTATTTT

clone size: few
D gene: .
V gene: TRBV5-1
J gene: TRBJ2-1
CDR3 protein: CASSLALSGYSYNEQFF
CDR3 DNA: TGCGCCAGCAGCTTGGCCTTGAGCGGGTACTCCTACAATGAGCAGTTCTTC

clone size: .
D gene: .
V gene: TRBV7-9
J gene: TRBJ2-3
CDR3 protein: CASTVERGADTQYF
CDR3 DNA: TGTGCCAGCACCGTGGAGAGGGGGGCAGATACGCAGTATTTT

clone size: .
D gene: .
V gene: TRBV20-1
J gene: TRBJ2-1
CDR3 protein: CSAVSQGLRRVEQFF
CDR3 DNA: TGCAGTGCTGTCTCGCAGGGACTCCGGAGGGTTGAGCAGTTCTTC

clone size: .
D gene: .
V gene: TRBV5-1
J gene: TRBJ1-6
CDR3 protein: CASSSEGFNNSPLHF
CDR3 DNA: TGCGCCAGCAGCTCAGAGGGGTTTAATAATTCACCCCTCCACTTT

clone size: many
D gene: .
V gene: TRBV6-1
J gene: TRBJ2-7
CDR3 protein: CASSVRGDPPYEQYF
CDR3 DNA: TGTGCCAGCAGCGTTAGGGGGGACCCCCCCTACGAGCAGTACTTC

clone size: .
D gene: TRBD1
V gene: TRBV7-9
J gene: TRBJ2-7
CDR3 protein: CASSLRTGDGEQYF
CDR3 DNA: TGTGCCAGCAGCTTGAGGACAGGGGACGGCGAGCAGTACTTC

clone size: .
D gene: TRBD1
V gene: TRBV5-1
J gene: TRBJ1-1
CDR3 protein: CASPPVAGTGNTEAFF
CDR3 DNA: TGCGCCAGCCCACCTGTTGCTGGGACAGGTAACACTGAAGCTTTCTTT

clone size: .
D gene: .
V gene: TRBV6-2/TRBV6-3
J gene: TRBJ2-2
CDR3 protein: CASSQFSSSTGELFF
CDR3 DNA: TGTGCCAGCAGTCAATTTAGTAGCTCCACCGGGGAGCTGTTTTTT

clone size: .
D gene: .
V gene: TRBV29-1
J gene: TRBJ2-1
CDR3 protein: CSVVNPGGNEQFF
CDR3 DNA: TGCAGCGTTGTCAACCCAGGGGGGAATGAGCAGTTCTTC

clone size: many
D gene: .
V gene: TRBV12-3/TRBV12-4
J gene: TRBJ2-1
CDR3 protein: CAGPGTTVNEQFF
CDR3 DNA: TGTGCCGGGCCTGGGACGACTGTCAATGAGCAGTTCTTC

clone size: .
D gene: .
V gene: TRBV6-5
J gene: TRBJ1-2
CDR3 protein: CASRPGSGGYTF
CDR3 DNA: TGTGCCAGCAGGCCCGGTAGTGGTGGCTACACCTTC

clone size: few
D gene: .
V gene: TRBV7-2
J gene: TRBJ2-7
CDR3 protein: CASSLEWTGTYEQYF
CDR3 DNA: TGTGCCAGCAGCTTAGAATGGACTGGAACCTACGAGCAGTACTTC

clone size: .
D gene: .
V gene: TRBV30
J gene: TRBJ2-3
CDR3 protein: CAGSQLGGPDTQYF
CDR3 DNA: TGTGCCGGGAGTCAACTTGGGGGTCCGGATACGCAGTATTTT

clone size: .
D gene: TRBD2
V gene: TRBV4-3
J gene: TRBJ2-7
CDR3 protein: CASSQGRGLPSYEQYF
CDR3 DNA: TGCGCCAGCAGCCAAGGTCGGGGACTACCCTCCTACGAGCAGTACTTC

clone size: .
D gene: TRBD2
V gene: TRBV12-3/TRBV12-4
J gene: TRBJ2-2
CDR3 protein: CASRGLAETTGELFF
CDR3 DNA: TGTGCCAGCAGAGGACTAGCGGAGACCACCGGGGAGCTGTTTTTT

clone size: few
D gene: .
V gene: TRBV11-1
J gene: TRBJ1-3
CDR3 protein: CASSPVGGVSTSGNTIYF
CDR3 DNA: TGTGCCAGCAGTCCCGTGGGTGGTGTTTCTACCTCTGGAAACACCATATATTTT

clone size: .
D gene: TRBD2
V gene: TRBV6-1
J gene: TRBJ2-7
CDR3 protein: CASSEVRGRGYEQYF
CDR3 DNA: TGTGCCAGCAGTGAAGTGAGAGGGAGGGGCTACGAGCAGTACTTC

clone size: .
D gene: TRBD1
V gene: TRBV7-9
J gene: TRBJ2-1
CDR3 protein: CASSMWTGGNEQFF
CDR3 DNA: TGTGCCAGCAGCATGTGGACAGGGGGCAATGAGCAGTTCTTC

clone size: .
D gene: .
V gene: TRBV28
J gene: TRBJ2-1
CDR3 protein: CASSPTNEQFF
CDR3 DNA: TGTGCCAGCAGCCCAACTAATGAGCAGTTCTTC

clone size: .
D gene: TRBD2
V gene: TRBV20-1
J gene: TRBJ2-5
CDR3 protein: CSAFPFGGRRGGETQYF
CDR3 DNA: TGCAGTGCATTCCCGTTCGGCGGGAGAAGAGGTGGAGAGACCCAGTACTTC

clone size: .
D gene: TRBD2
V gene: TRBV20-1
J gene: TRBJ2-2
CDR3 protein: CSAVPSGKRSGELFF
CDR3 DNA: TGCAGTGCTGTCCCTAGCGGGAAGAGATCCGGGGAGCTGTTTTTT

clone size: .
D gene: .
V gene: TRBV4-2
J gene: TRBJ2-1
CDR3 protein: CASSQDRRGGNEQFF
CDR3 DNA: TGTGCCAGCAGCCAAGATCGCAGGGGGGGGAATGAGCAGTTCTTC

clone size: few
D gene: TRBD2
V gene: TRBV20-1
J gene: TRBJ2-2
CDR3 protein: CSARDRRTSDTGELFF
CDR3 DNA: TGCAGTGCTAGAGATCGGCGGACTAGCGATACCGGGGAGCTGTTTTTT

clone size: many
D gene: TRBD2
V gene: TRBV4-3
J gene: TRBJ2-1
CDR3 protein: CASSQDSGSSDEQFF
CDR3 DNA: TGCGCCAGCAGCCAAGATAGCGGGAGTAGCGATGAGCAGTTCTTC

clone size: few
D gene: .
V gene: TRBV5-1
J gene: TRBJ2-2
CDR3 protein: CASSLTVNTGELFF
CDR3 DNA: TGCGCCAGCAGCTTGACGGTGAACACCGGGGAGCTGTTTTTT

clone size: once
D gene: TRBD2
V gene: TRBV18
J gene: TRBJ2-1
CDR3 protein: CASSPAREFYSYNEQFF
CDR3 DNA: TGTGCCAGCTCACCAGCGCGGGAGTTCTACTCCTACAATGAGCAGTTCTTC

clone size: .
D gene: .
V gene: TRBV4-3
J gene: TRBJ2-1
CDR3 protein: CASSQGRRAVEQFF
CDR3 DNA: TGCGCCAGCAGCCAAGGCCGGAGGGCGGTAGAGCAGTTCTTC

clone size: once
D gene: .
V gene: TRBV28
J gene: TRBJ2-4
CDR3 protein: CASSETGPKNIQYF
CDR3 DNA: TGTGCCAGCAGTGAAACCGGGCCCAAAAACATTCAGTACTTC

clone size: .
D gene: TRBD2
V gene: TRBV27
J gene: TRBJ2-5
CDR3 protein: CASSFSGRETQYF
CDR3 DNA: TGTGCCAGCAGTTTTAGCGGGAGAGAGACCCAGTACTTC

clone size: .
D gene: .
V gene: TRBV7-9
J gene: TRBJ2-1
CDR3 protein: CASSPYGTDLEQFF
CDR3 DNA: TGTGCCAGCAGCCCGTATGGTACGGATTTAGAGCAGTTCTTC

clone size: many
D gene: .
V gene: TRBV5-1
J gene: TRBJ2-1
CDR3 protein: CASSLVRGDYNEQFF
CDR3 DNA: TGCGCCAGCAGCTTGGTCCGCGGGGACTACAATGAGCAGTTCTTC

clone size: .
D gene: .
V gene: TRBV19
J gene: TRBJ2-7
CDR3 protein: CASSIDRHEQYF
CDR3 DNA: TGTGCCAGTAGTATAGACCGCCACGAGCAGTACTTC

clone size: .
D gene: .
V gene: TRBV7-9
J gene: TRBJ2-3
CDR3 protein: CASSLGREFHTQYF
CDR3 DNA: TGTGCCAGCAGCTTGGGACGGGAGTTTCATACGCAGTATTTT

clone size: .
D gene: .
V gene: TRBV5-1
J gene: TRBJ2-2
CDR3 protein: CASSGAGRTGELFF
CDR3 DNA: TGCGCCAGCAGTGGTGCGGGCCGAACCGGGGAGCTGTTTTTT

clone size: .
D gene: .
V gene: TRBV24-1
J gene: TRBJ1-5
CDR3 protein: CATSDLEGRYSNQPQHF
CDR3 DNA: TGTGCCACCAGTGATTTGGAGGGCCGCTATAGCAATCAGCCCCAGCATTTT

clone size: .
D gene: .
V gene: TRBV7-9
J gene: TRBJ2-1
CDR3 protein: CASSLGSTQQFF
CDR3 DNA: TGTGCCAGCAGCTTAGGGTCCACCCAGCAGTTCTTC

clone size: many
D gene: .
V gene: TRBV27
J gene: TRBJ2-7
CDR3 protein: CASSPGPYYEQYF
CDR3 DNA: TGTGCCAGCAGTCCGGGCCCTTACTACGAGCAGTACTTC